This T cell receptor beta chain was sequenced in a study of T-cell memory formation after mild COVID-19. A word on this clonotype: This is likely a read error, given that the CDR3 carries no conserved phenylalanine or tryptophan at its end. It is unclear where the CDR3 begins or ends on the DNA, so no DNA is shown, and the CDR3 is as TCRdb lists it.

TCRdb independently ran MiXCR on the 5' RACE reads; one entry per CDR3 protein. The profile shows about 150,000 distinct CDR3 sequences, approximately 15% of them singletons. The CDR3 comprises 11 residues, both ends counted. The germline CDR1 and CDR2 sequences are SEHNR and FQNEAQ (reference sequence). This TCR derives from an adult woman who had mild COVID-19 (a few samples of this study predate the infection). Cell type and time point are not known. The sequenced sample consisted of PBMCs or a T cell subset sorted from them (not recorded which). The chain uses TRBV7-9 and TRBJ1-1. CDR3 region: CASSLAQVWIL.